Sequencing of this T cell receptor (beta chain) was carried out in a study of read filtering for tumor transcriptome and immune sequencing. Germline CDR1 reads SEHNR; CDR2 reads FQNEAQ (reference sequence). This CDR3 spans 12 amino acids. V was shortened by 8 bases and J by 13 bases, with 18 bases between the two germline ends. The library was built from 400 ng RNA with molecular barcoded adaptors for alpha/delta and beta/gamma chains. MiXCR, run by TCRdb on the reads, gives a single entry per CDR3 protein. This sample carries about 50,000 distinct CDR3 sequences, 15% to 20% of them seen once, and the ten largest clones take 15%. Study results and limitations: The sorted CD138-negative fraction was a mixed bone marrow immune population, not purified T cells.

This clonotype was recorded a few times. The antigen is not known. A much larger clone lies one base from this, so it may be a read error. This receptor was obtained from a donor aged 40 or older with multiple myeloma. The V and J genes are TRBV7-9 and TRBJ2-1; D might be TRBD2 (6 bases). The sequenced material came from a population of CD138-negative cells sorted from bone marrow. Written as DNA, the CDR3 is TGTGCCAGCGGCCCTCTGGGACTCCTCCAGTTCTTC. This sequence encodes CASGPLGLLQFF.